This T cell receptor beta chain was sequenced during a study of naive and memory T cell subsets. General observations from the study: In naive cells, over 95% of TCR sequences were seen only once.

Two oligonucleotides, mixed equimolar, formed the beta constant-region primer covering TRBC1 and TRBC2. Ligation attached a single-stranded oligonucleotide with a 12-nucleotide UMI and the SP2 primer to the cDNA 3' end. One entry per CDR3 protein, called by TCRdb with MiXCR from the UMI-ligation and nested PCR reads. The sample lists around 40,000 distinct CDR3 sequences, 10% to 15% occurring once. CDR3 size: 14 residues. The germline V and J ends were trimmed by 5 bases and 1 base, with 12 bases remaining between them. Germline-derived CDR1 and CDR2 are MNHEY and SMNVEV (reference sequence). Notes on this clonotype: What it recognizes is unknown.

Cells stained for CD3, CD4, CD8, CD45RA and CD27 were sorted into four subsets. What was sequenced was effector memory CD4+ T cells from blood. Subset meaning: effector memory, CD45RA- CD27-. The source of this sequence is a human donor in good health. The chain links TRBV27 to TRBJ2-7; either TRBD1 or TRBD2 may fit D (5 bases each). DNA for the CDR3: TGTGCCAGCAGTCAGGGACGTCAATCCTACGAGCAGTACTTC. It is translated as CASSQGRQSYEQYF.